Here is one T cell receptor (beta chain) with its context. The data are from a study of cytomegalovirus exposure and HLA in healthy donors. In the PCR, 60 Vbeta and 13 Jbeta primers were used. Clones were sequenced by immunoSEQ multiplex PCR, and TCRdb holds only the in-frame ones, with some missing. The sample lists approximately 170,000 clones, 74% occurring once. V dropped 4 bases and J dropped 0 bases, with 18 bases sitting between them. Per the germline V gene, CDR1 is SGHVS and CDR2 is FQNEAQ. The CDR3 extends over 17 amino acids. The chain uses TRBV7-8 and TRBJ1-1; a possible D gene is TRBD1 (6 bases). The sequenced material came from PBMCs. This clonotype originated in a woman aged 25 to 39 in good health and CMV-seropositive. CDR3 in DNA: TGTGCCAGCAGCTCCGGGACAAACAATCGGCTGAACACTGAAGCTTTCTTT. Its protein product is CASSSGTNNRLNTEAFF.